This record concerns one T cell receptor (beta chain) sequence. As yet, its antigen is unknown. This sample was included in a study of T cell responses to AZD1222 COVID-19 vaccine. Study observations and caveats: Seropositivity was recorded at baseline in only six AZD1222 recipients.

The CDR3 has 19 residues. In germline, CDR1 is KGHSH, CDR2 LQKENI. V shed 3 bases and J 0 bases; nucleotides not matched to a gene: 14. Sequencing used immunoSEQ multiplex PCR; TCRdb keeps in-frame clones, though not all of them. This sample has 150,000 to 180,000 clones, with approximately 87% found just once. This TCR derives from an adult in good health. This specimen consisted of peripheral blood, obtained on day 0 of MenACWY control vaccination. The chain combines TRBV18 with TRBJ1-3, with 7 bases lining up with TRBD1. CDR3 in amino acids: CASSPTRAGQGGSGNTIYF. CDR3 coding DNA: TGTGCCAGCTCACCTACCCGCGCGGGGCAGGGGGGCTCTGGAAACACCATATATTTT.